The present T cell receptor beta chain was sequenced within a study of T cells after yellow fever vaccination. The study made its TCR cDNA through 5'RACE template switching. That step introduced a universal primer site along with UMIs. TCRdb used MiXCR to reprocess the 5' RACE reads, holding one entry per CDR3 protein. The repertoire consists of a few hundred thousand distinct CDR3 sequences, with over 4% occurring once and the leading ten covering under 30%. The CDR3 totals 13 residues. The germline V and J ends were trimmed by 5 bases and 9 bases, with 13 bases remaining between them. This clonotype was counted once. What it binds is unknown. Study observations and caveats: Detected again after the booster were most primary-vaccination clones, at 95% to 98% CD4 and about 90% CD8. Weaker overall was a secondary response that nonetheless peaked faster, on day 5 versus 15.

This material consisted of PBMCs, taken 5 days after the yellow fever booster vaccination. The chain carries TRBV12-3 or TRBV12-4 and TRBJ2-2; D remains unclear. The sequence derives from a young man who received the YFV17D yellow fever vaccine. DNA of the CDR3: TGTGCCAGCAGTCCTAGACCCAGGTGGGAGCTGTTTTTT. The encoded protein is CASSPRPRWELFF.